Shown below are 7 T cell receptor beta chains from a single sample sequenced in a study of shared clonotypes between healthy human individuals. Only in-frame clones appear in the TCRdb table, and some are missing; sequencing was by immunoSEQ multiplex PCR. Of roughly 320,000 clones in the sample, around 90% were seen once. The sequenced sample was memory CD8+ T cells sorted from blood. Subset defined: CD45RO+ cells pooled with CCR7-negative TemRA cells. The receptor source for this set is a man younger than 30 in good health.

This clone was found once. The chain has TRBV27 and TRBJ2-7; TRBD1 or TRBD2 may be the D gene (5 bases each). Germline-derived CDR1 and CDR2 are MNHEY and SMNVEV (reference sequence). V gave up 2 bases and J gave up 4 bases, with 12 bases separating them. The CDR3 has 14 amino acids. The CDR3: CASSLRGAVYEQYF. Here the CDR3 DNA reads TGTGCCAGCAGTTTAAGAGGGGCGGTTTACGAGCAGTACTTC.

The V gene is TRBV4-2, the J gene TRBJ2-7; tentative D call: TRBD2 (6 bases). The CDR3 is made up of 18 amino acids. Germline-derived CDR1 and CDR2 are LGHNA and YNFKEQ. Trimming pared 1 base from V and 0 bases from J, leaving 19 bases between. CDR3 in amino acids: CASSQAGERTLSSYEQYF. The CDR3 nucleotides are TGTGCCAGCAGCCAAGCGGGGGAGAGGACCCTCAGCTCCTACGAGCAGTACTTC.

The V and J genes are TRBV21-1 and TRBJ2-7. TRBV21-1 is assigned pseudogene status. The CDR3 contains 12 residues. CDR3 region: CASSKGRYEQYF. The CDR3 nucleotides read TGTGCCAGCAGCAAAGGACGCTACGAGCAGTACTTC.

The genes are TRBV4-3 and TRBJ1-2, with 8 nucleotides matching TRBD1. The germline CDR1 and CDR2 sequences are LGHNA and YSLEER. The ends lost 2 bases at V and 4 bases at J; junction bases unmatched: 3. The CDR3 has 14 amino acids. The chain's CDR3 is CASSQLTGAYGYTF. CDR3 bases: TGCGCCAGCAGCCAACTGACAGGGGCCTATGGCTACACCTTC.

Comments on this clone: The same CDR3 also results from other DNA sequences found in this sample. The chain combines TRBV2 with TRBJ1-6; D may be TRBD1 (6 bases). With 3 bases removed from V and 5 bases from J, the gap between germline ends came to 11 bases. The CDR3 consists of 15 residues. Germline V gives CDR1 SNHLY, CDR2 FYNNEI. The chain's CDR3 is CASSDSTGDNSPLHF. CDR3 bases: TGTGCCAGCAGTGACTCGACAGGAGATAATTCACCCCTCCACTTT. Using reference TRBV2 and TRBJ1-6 for the parts outside the CDR3, the full variable domain is EPEVTQTPSHQVTQMGQEVILRCVPISNHLYFYWYRQILGQKVEFLVSFYNNEISEKSEIFDDQFSVERPDGSNFTLKIRSTKLEDSAMYFCASSDSTGDNSPLHFGNGTRLTVT.

Relative to its sample, this clone is medium-sized. The rearrangement joins TRBV6-5 to TRBJ1-6; no clear D. V dropped 8 bases and J dropped 5 bases, with 16 bases sitting between them. This CDR3 is built from 15 residues. Germline CDR1 is MNHEY and CDR2 is SVGAGI. For the CDR3, the DNA is TGTGCCAGCTCGGTGGAGATTGAAAATAATTCACCCCTCCACTTT. Translation gives CASSVEIENNSPLHF.

The CDR3 protein is CASTPDYSYEQYF. CDR3 nucleotide sequence: TGTGCCAGCACCCCAGACTACTCCTACGAGCAGTACTTC. This sequence joins TRBV6-1 and TRBJ2-7, with D perhaps matching TRBD2 (5 bases). V was pared by 7 bases and J by 0 bases, with 10 bases between. CDR3 size: 13 residues. CDR1 and CDR2 from the germline V gene are MNHNS and SASEGT.